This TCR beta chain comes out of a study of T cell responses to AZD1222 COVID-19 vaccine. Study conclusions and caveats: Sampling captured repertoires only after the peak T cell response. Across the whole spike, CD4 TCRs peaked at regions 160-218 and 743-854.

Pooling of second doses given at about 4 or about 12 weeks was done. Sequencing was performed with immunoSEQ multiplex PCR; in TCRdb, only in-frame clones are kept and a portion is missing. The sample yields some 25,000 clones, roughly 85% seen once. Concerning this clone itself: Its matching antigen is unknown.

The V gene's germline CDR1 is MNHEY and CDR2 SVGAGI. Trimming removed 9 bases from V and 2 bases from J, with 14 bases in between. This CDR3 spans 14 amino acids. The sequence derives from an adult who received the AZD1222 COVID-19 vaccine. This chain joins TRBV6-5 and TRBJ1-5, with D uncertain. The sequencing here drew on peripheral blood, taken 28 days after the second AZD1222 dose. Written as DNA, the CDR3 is TGTGCCAGTTCCTTTAGCGTAGGCAATCAGCCCCAGCATTTT. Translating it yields CASSFSVGNQPQHF.